Presented here are 20 T cell receptor beta chains from one specimen sequenced in a study of cytomegalovirus exposure and HLA in healthy donors. PCR primers comprised 60 Vbeta and 13 Jbeta primers. TCRdb's copy holds only in-frame clones and misses some; the assay was immunoSEQ multiplex PCR. The sample lists approximately 220,000 clones; less than 85% were seen once. The sample taken for sequencing was PBMCs. Receptors were obtained from a girl between 2 and 10 years old in good health and CMV-seronegative.

The chain links TRBV2 to TRBJ2-5; D possibly corresponds to TRBD1 (5 bases). The germline V gene has CDR1 SNHLY and CDR2 FYNNEI. The CDR3 contains 12 residues. V was pared by 9 bases and J by 4 bases, with 12 bases between. The CDR3 bases are TGTGCCAGGGGAACAGGACCAGAGACCCAGTACTTC. It translates to CARGTGPETQYF.

The rearrangement links TRBV27 to TRBJ1-5; no clear D. The CDR3 runs 13 residues. Germline CDR1 reads MNHEY; CDR2 reads SMNVEV (reference sequence). V lost 6 bases to trimming and J lost 6 bases, with 12 bases between them. The CDR3 region has the DNA TGTGCCAGCAGCTTCTCCCTTCGTCAGCCCCAGCATTTT. Its translation: CASSFSLRQPQHF.

V usage is TRBV13 and J usage is TRBJ2-3, with 8 bases identical to TRBD1. V shed 5 bases and J 2 bases; nucleotides not matched to a gene: 21. The germline V gene has CDR1 PRHDT and CDR2 FYEKMQ (reference sequence). The length of the CDR3 is 20 residues. CDR3: CASSNRLGQGGGITTDTQYF. CDR3 coding DNA: TGTGCCAGCAGCAACCGCCTTGGACAGGGCGGCGGGATCACCACAGATACGCAGTATTTT.

The chain is built from TRBV6-6 and TRBJ2-2, with 9 nucleotides matching TRBD2. J lost 5 bases, V lost 7 bases, and 5 bases had no gene match. CDR1 MNHNY and CDR2 SVGAGI come from the germline V gene (reference sequence). This CDR3 comprises 14 residues. The CDR3 loop is CASIRTSATGELFF. In nucleotides, the CDR3 is TGTGCCAGCATAAGGACTAGCGCAACCGGGGAGCTGTTTTTT.

The chain links TRBV5-1 to TRBJ2-7; weak D call: TRBD2 (6 bases). Germline assignment: CDR1 SGHRS and CDR2 YFSETQ. This CDR3 spans 14 amino acids. Trimming pared 1 base from V and 2 bases from J, leaving 10 bases between. CDR3 sequence (DNA): TGCGCCAGCAGCTTGTCCGCGGGAACCTACGAGCAGTACTTC. Translated, it gives CASSLSAGTYEQYF.

The chain combines TRBV6-5 with TRBJ1-4; 9 nucleotides match TRBD1. Germline CDR1 is MNHEY and CDR2 is SVGAGI. Trimming removed 6 bases from V and 5 bases from J; junction bases left unmatched: 4. This CDR3 is 14 amino acids long. This CDR3 is CASRPGTGNEKLFF. In DNA form, the CDR3 reads TGTGCCAGCAGACCCGGGACAGGGAATGAAAAACTGTTTTTT.

This clone was observed a handful of times. This rearrangement joins TRBV9 to TRBJ1-1; 7 bases line up with TRBD1. The germline V gene has CDR1 SGDLS and CDR2 YYNGEE. The length of the CDR3 is 15 residues. With 4 bases clipped from V and 7 bases from J, the junction kept 13 bases outside the gene matches. This chain's CDR3 is CASSPRVGTVIEAFF. The CDR3 nucleotides are TGTGCCAGCAGCCCCCGAGTAGGGACAGTTATTGAAGCTTTCTTT.

The chain couples TRBV2 to TRBJ2-3; 9 nucleotides align to TRBD2. The length of the CDR3 is 17 residues. V was clipped by 6 bases and J by 2 bases; unmatched bases: 12. CDR1 SNHLY and CDR2 FYNNEI come from the germline V gene. The chain's CDR3 is CASSRNPSSGTTDTQYF. CDR3 coding DNA: TGTGCCAGCAGCCGTAATCCCTCTAGCGGGACCACAGATACGCAGTATTTT.

This chain uses TRBV19 with TRBJ1-5; TRBD1 matches at 7 bases. V shed 8 bases and J 1 base; nucleotides not matched to a gene: 8. CDR3 length equals 15 residues. The germline CDR1 and CDR2 sequences are LNHDA and SQIVND (reference sequence). CDR3 sequence reads: CASLPGTASNQPQHF. CDR3 nucleotides: TGTGCCAGTTTACCCGGGACAGCAAGCAATCAGCCCCAGCATTTT.

This clone was recorded once. This chain links TRBV6-1 with TRBJ2-5; 7 positions agree with TRBD2. Germline V CDR1 and CDR2: MNHNS, SASEGT. The CDR3 consists of 14 residues. V shed 2 bases and J 5 bases; nucleotides not matched to a gene: 5. CDR3 DNA sequence: TGTGCCAGCAGTGAAAGGGAGGGTAGGGAGACCCAGTACTTC. This gives the protein CASSEREGRETQYF.

This clone was detected once. V and J are TRBV19 and TRBJ1-1, with D tentatively TRBD1 (6 bases). The V gene's germline CDR1 is LNHDA and CDR2 SQIVND (reference sequence). Trimming cost V 3 bases and J 2 bases, with 16 bases left between them. The CDR3 covers 16 residues. The CDR3 DNA sequence: TGTGCCAGTAGTATGGGCCCCGGGGGGCTAAACACTGAAGCTTTCTTT. This sequence encodes CASSMGPGGLNTEAFF.

This chain joins TRBV25-1 and TRBJ2-5; 15 positions match TRBD2. V shed 4 bases, J shed 1 base, and the junction held 1 base outside the gene matches. CDR1 is MGHDK, CDR2 SYGVNS, per germline. This CDR3 has 16 residues. DNA for the CDR3: TGTGCCAGCAGTGGGGGACTAGCGGGGGGCCAAGAGACCCAGTACTTC. Protein: CASSGGLAGGQETQYF.

CDR3 nucleotide sequence: TGTGCCAGTAGTGCTGCAGGGGCAGATTATGGCTACACCTTC. Protein: CASSAAGADYGYTF. The chain carries TRBV19 and TRBJ1-2; possibly TRBD1 for D (6 bases). V lost 5 bases to trimming and J lost 5 bases, with 15 bases between them. The germline V gene encodes CDR1 LNHDA and CDR2 SQIVND (reference sequence). This CDR3 contains 14 residues.

As for this clone: The junction differs from germline at one of its ends, possibly a read error. This chain joins TRBV6-1 and TRBJ2-3; the D gene is possibly TRBD1 (6 bases). CDR3 length: 18 amino acids. The germline CDR1 and CDR2 sequences are MNHNS and SASEGT. CDR3 residues: CASRDHLGVQGSTDTQYF. The CDR3, as DNA: TGTGCCAGCCGTGATCACCTCGGGGTGCAGGGGTCTACAGATACGCAGTATTTT.

V is TRBV19 and J is TRBJ2-1, with 10 nucleotides matching TRBD2. Germline V gene data show CDR1 as LNHDA and CDR2 as SQIVND (reference sequence). The CDR3 has 16 residues. Unmatched junction bases numbered 6, after V lost 6 bases and J lost 1 base. The CDR3 DNA follows: TGTGCCAGTAGCCCTTATAGCGGGGGGTCCTACAATGAGCAGTTCTTC. This gives the protein CASSPYSGGSYNEQFF.

The chain links TRBV6-1 to TRBJ2-7; 13 nucleotides match TRBD2. The CDR3 has 15 amino acids. The V and J ends lost 6 bases and 6 bases, in that order; junction bases with no gene match: 8. Germline V gene data show CDR1 as MNHNS and CDR2 as SASEGT. The CDR3 region is CASRGPRTSGGEQYF. CDR3 coding DNA: TGTGCCAGCAGGGGCCCCCGGACTAGCGGGGGCGAGCAGTACTTC.

This clone appeared once. The chain couples TRBV7-3 to TRBJ1-2; TRBD1 matches 9 bases. CDR1 and CDR2 from the germline V gene are SGHTA and FQGTGA. With 0 bases clipped from V and 5 bases from J, the junction kept 7 bases outside the gene matches. The CDR3 totals 16 residues. This CDR3 reads CASSLTGDRAAYGYTF. In nucleotides, the CDR3 is TGTGCCAGCAGCTTAACTGGGGACAGGGCTGCGTATGGCTACACCTTC.

The chain is built from TRBV6-5 and TRBJ1-1; a possible D gene is TRBD1 (5 bases). Germline CDR1 is MNHEY and CDR2 is SVGAGI. The CDR3 sequence is 13 residues long. Trimming took 2 bases from V and 6 from J, leaving 10 bases between them. CDR3 region: CASSYQGRPEAFF. In nucleotides, the CDR3 is TGTGCCAGCAGTTACCAGGGTAGACCTGAAGCTTTCTTT.

The genes are TRBV2 and TRBJ2-7; 9 bases match TRBD1. The CDR3 runs to 15 residues. Trimming removed 7 bases from V and 2 bases from J; junction bases left unmatched: 9. Germline assignment: CDR1 SNHLY and CDR2 FYNNEI. The DNA of the CDR3 is TGTGCCAGCACCAGGGGACAGGGACTTCCCTACGAGCAGTACTTC. It is translated as CASTRGQGLPYEQYF.

V usage is TRBV6-1 and J usage is TRBJ1-2; the D is unclear. There are 13 residues in the CDR3. Germline values: CDR1 MNHNS, CDR2 SASEGT. Trimming pared 4 bases from V and 7 bases from J, leaving 13 bases between. In DNA form, the CDR3 reads TGTGCCAGCAGTGGAGGGTTAGGAGGTGGCTACACCTTC. This codes for CASSGGLGGGYTF.